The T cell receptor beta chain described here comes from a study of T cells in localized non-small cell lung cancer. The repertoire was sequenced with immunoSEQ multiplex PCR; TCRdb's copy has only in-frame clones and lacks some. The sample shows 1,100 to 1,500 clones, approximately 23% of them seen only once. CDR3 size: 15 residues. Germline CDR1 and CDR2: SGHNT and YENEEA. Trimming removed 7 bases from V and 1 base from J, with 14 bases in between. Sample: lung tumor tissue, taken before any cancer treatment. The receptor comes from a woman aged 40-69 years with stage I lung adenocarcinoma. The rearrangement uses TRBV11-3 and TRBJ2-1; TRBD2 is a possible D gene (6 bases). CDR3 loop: CASTKGRLSYNEQFF. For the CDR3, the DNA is TGTGCCAGCACCAAGGGGAGGTTATCCTACAATGAGCAGTTCTTC.